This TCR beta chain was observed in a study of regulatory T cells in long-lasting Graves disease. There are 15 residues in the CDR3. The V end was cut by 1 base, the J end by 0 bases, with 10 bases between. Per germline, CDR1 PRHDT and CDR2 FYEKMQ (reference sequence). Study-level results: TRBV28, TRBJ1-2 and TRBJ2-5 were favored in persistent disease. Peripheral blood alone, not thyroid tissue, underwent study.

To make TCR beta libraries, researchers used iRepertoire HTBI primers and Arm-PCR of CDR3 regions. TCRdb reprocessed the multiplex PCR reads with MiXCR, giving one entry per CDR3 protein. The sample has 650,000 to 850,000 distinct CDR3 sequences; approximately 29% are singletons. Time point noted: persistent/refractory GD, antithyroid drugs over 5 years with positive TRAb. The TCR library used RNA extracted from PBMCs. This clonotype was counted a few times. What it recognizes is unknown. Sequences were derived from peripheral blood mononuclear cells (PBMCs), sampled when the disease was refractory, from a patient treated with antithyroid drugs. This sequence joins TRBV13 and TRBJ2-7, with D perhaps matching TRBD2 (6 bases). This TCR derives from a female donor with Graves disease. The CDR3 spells CASSLEDGSSYEQYF. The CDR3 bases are TGTGCCAGCAGCTTAGAGGACGGGAGCTCCTACGAGCAGTACTTC.